The 13 T cell receptor beta chains below were found in one sample sequenced in a study of blood T cell repertoires in COVID-19. Clones were read by immunoSEQ multiplex PCR, and TCRdb kept only the in-frame ones, dropping some. The repertoire consists of around 100,000 clones, with over 75% occurring once and the leading ten covering roughly 6%. The sequenced material came from peripheral blood. The source of these receptors is a human donor in a cohort sampled during active COVID-19.

To note about this clone: Within the sample, other DNA sequences also encode this same CDR3. The chain combines TRBV3-1 (or the pseudogene TRBV3-2) with TRBJ1-4, with TRBD1 as a possible D gene (6 bases). Germline V gene data show CDR1 as LGHDT and CDR2 as YNNKEL (reference sequence). Trimming took off 6 bases at V and 2 bases at J, with 13 bases between the two ends. The CDR3 spans 15 residues. The CDR3 region is CASSPRGQTNEKLFF. DNA of the CDR3: TGTGCCAGCAGTCCACGCGGACAGACTAATGAAAAACTGTTTTTT.

The chain combines TRBV9 with TRBJ2-3; 7 nucleotides align to TRBD1. Germline values: CDR1 SGDLS, CDR2 YYNGEE. CDR3 length equals 16 residues. Losses at the gene ends were 4 bases for V and 2 bases for J; bases not matched to a gene: 10. The CDR3 sequence is CASSPFRTGNTDTQYF. The CDR3 DNA reads as TGTGCCAGCAGCCCCTTCCGGACAGGAAACACAGATACGCAGTATTTT.

The chain uses TRBV5-6 and TRBJ2-7; 9 positions match TRBD1. Germline CDR1 SGHDT, CDR2 YYEEEE. J gave up 10 bases and V 4 bases, and 12 bases lay outside the gene matches. CDR3 size: 14 residues. The CDR3 DNA reads as TGTGCCAGCAGCCGGGACAGGGCCCCTGGACCCCAGTACTTC. Translation gives CASSRDRAPGPQYF.

This clone was seen once. The CDR3 DNA reads TGCGCCAGCAGCTTGGTGGGACAGCGGGAGGAGTACTTC. It is translated as CASSLVGQREEYF. The chain links TRBV5-1 to TRBJ2-7; 9 positions match TRBD2. Germline V gives CDR1 SGHRS, CDR2 YFSETQ. J lost 11 bases, V lost 0 bases, and 6 bases had no gene match. The CDR3 is made up of 13 amino acids.

This chain uses TRBV10-1 with TRBJ1-2; tentative D call: TRBD1 (5 bases). The ends were cut back, 2 bases at V and 3 bases at J, with 13 bases in the middle. CDR1 is WNHNN, CDR2 SYGVQD, per germline (reference sequence). The CDR3 runs to 15 residues. The CDR3 DNA is TGCGCCAGCAGTGAGAGGATTAAGGGGTACTATGGCTACACCTTC. It encodes CASSERIKGYYGYTF.

The gene calls are TRBV6-2 or TRBV6-3 and TRBJ2-7, with 10 bases matching TRBD1. The V and J ends lost 6 bases and 4 bases, in that order; junction bases with no gene match: 12. The germline V gene has CDR1 MNHEY and CDR2 SVGEGT. The CDR3 totals 16 residues. The CDR3 region has the DNA TGTGCCAGCAGCACTGCAGACAGGGGGCATCCGTACGAGCAGTACTTC. Residues: CASSTADRGHPYEQYF.

The chain uses TRBV6-5 and TRBJ2-7; no firm D call. CDR3 size: 11 residues. Trimming removed 6 bases from V and 3 bases from J, with 6 bases in between. The germline CDR1 and CDR2 sequences are MNHEY and SVGAGI. The CDR3 region has the DNA TGTGCCAGCAGGATCTACTACGAGCAGTACTTC. Translating gives CASRIYYEQYF.

This chain connects TRBV27 to TRBJ2-7; D ambiguous. Germline V lookup: CDR1 MNHEY, CDR2 SMNVEV (reference sequence). Trimming pared 5 bases from V and 3 bases from J, leaving 11 bases between. The CDR3 consists of 13 residues. CDR3 nucleotides: TGTGCCAGCAGTCTGGCCTCCAGCTACGAGCAGTACTTC. This gives the protein CASSLASSYEQYF.

The gene calls are TRBV7-2 and TRBJ2-3, with 9 bases fitting TRBD2. CDR1 SGHTA and CDR2 FQGNSA come from the germline V gene. The trim removed 3 bases at V and 1 base at J, leaving 8 bases unmatched. The CDR3 is made up of 17 amino acids. The CDR3 region has the DNA TGTGCCAGCAGCTTCCGGATAGCGGGGGTCCGCACAGATACGCAGTATTTT. It specifies CASSFRIAGVRTDTQYF.

The chain employs TRBV4-3 and TRBJ2-3; a weak D match, TRBD2 (5 bases). From germline, CDR1 is LGHNA and CDR2 YSLEER. V was cut by 3 bases and J by 9 bases, with 13 bases left in between. The CDR3 is made up of 13 amino acids. The CDR3 coding sequence is TGCGCCAGCAGCCACGCTGACTATTCGACGCAGTATTTT. It translates to CASSHADYSTQYF.

This chain joins TRBV19 and TRBJ1-1, with D possibly matching TRBD1 (5 bases). There are 15 residues in the CDR3. V was pared by 4 bases and J by 4 bases, with 16 bases between. Germline V gene sequence: CDR1 LNHDA, CDR2 SQIVND (reference sequence). The CDR3 DNA sequence: TGTGCCAGTAGTACAGGGATTTCATACGGCACTGAAGCTTTCTTT. Encoded protein: CASSTGISYGTEAFF.

The V gene is TRBV25-1, the J gene TRBJ2-3; TRBD2 matches 12 bases. The ends lost 7 bases at V and 4 bases at J; junction bases unmatched: 12. The germline CDR1 and CDR2 sequences are MGHDK and SYGVNS. The CDR3 length is 17 residues. CDR3 in DNA: TGTGCCAGCACCCCTAGCGGGAGGGCCAAGGAGGCAGATACGCAGTATTTT. Translated: CASTPSGRAKEADTQYF.

This clone came up once. The chain couples TRBV7-2 to TRBJ2-7; the D is unclear. V was trimmed by 3 bases and J by 4 bases, leaving 10 bases between them. The germline V gene has CDR1 SGHTA and CDR2 FQGNSA. The CDR3 totals 13 residues. The CDR3 sequence: CASSFNWPYEQYF. As DNA, the CDR3 is TGTGCCAGCAGCTTTAATTGGCCTTACGAGCAGTACTTC.